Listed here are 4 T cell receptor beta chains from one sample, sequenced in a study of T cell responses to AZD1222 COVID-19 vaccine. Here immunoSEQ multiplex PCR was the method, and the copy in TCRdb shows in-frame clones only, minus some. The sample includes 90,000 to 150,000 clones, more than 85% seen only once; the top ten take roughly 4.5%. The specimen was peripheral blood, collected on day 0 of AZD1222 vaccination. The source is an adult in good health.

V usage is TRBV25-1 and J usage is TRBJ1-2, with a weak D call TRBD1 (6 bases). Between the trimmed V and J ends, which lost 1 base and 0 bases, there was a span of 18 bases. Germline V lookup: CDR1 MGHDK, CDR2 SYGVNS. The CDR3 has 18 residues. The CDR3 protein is CASSESEGGDFSNYGYTF. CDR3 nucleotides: TGTGCCAGCAGTGAATCCGAGGGGGGTGATTTTTCTAACTATGGCTACACCTTC.

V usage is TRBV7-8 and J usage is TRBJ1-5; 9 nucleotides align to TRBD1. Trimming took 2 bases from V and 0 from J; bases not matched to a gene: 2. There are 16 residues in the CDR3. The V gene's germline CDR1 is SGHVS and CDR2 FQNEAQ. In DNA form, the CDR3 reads TGTGCCAGCAGCTTAAGGGACAGGGATAGCAATCAGCCCCAGCATTTT. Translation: CASSLRDRDSNQPQHF.

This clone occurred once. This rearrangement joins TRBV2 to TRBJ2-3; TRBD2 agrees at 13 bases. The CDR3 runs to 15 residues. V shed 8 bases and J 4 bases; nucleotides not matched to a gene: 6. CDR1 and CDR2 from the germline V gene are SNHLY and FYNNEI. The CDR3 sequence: CASLGLAGVPDTQYF. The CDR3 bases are TGTGCCAGCCTCGGACTAGCGGGGGTTCCAGATACGCAGTATTTT.

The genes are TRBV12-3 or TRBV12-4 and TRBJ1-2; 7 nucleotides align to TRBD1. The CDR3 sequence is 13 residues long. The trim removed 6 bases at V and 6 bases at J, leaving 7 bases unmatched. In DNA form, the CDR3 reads TGTGCCAGCAGAAAGACAGGGAGGGATGGCTACACCTTC. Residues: CASRKTGRDGYTF.